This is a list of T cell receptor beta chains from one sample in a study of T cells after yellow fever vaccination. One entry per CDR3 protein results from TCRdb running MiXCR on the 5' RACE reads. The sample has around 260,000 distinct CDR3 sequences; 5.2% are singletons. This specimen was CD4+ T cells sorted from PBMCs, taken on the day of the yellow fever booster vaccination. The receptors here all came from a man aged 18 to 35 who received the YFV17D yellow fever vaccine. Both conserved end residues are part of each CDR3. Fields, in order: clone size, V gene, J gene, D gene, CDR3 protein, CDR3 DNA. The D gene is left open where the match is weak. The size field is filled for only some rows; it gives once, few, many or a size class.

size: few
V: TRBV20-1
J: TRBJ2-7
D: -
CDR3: CSARDGRGRYEQYF
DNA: TGCAGTGCTAGAGATGGAAGGGGCCGCTACGAGCAGTACTTC

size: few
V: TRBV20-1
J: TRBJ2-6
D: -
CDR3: CSARYRELIAGANVLTF
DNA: TGCAGTGCTAGATACAGGGAGTTGATCGCTGGGGCCAACGTCCTGACTTTC

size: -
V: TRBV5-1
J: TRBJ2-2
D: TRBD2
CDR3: CASSYSGGMNTGELFF
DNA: TGCGCCAGCAGCTATAGCGGGGGGATGAACACCGGGGAGCTGTTTTTT

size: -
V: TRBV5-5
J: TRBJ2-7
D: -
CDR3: CASSLLFPPYEQYF
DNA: TGTGCCAGCAGCTTGCTGTTCCCTCCCTACGAGCAGTACTTC

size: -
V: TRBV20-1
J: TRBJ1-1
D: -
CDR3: CSARVGGDLTEAFF
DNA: TGCAGTGCTAGAGTAGGGGGAGATCTAACTGAAGCTTTCTTT

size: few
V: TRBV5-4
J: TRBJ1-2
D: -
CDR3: CASSSPVGRPPSF
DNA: TGTGCCAGCAGCTCCCCAGTGGGGCGGCCGCCCTCCTTC

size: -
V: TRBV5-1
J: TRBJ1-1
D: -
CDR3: CASSFTGKDTEAFF
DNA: TGCGCCAGCAGCTTTACAGGGAAGGACACTGAAGCTTTCTTT

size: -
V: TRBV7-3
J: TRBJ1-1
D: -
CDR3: CASSVGPAGDTEAFF
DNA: TGTGCCAGCAGCGTTGGGCCCGCAGGGGACACTGAAGCTTTCTTT

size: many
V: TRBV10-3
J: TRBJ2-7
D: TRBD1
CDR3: CAISESGTGGYEQYF
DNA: TGTGCCATCAGTGAGTCCGGGACAGGGGGCTACGAGCAGTACTTC

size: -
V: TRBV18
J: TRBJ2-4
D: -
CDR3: CASSPRGDIQYF
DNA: TGTGCCAGCTCACCCAGGGGGGACATTCAGTACTTC

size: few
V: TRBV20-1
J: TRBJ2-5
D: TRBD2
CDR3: CSARLESSGGARETQYF
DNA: TGCAGTGCTAGACTAGAGAGTAGCGGGGGGGCCAGGGAGACCCAGTACTTC

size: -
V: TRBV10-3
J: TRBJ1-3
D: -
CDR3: CAISEPLMTGASRGNTIYF
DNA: TGTGCCATCAGTGAGCCGCTCATGACAGGAGCGTCTCGTGGAAACACCATATATTTT

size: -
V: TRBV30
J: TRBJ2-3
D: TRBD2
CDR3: CAWSAGSGLTDTQYF
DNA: TGTGCCTGGAGTGCAGGTAGCGGGCTCACAGATACGCAGTATTTT

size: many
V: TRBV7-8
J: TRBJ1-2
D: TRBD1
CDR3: CASSSQGARGYTF
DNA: TGTGCCAGCAGCTCACAGGGGGCGAGGGGCTACACCTTC

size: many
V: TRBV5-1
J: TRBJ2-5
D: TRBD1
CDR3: CASSQTGGFQETQYF
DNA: TGCGCCAGCAGCCAGACAGGGGGGTTCCAAGAGACCCAGTACTTC

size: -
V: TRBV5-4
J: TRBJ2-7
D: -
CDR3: CASSTPGRLSYEQYF
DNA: TGTGCCAGCAGCACCCCGGGGAGGCTCTCCTACGAGCAGTACTTC

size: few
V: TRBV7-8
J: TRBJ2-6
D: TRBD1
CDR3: CASSASSGGSGANVLTF
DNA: TGTGCCAGCAGCGCCTCATCAGGGGGCTCTGGGGCCAACGTCCTGACTTTC

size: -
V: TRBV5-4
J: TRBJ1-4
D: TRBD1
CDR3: CASSVDRGNEKLFF
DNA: TGTGCCAGCAGCGTTGACAGGGGGAATGAAAAACTGTTTTTT

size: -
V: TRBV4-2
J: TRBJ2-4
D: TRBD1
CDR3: CASSQARTGAGNIQYF
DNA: TGTGCCAGCAGCCAAGCCCGGACAGGGGCCGGGAACATTCAGTACTTC

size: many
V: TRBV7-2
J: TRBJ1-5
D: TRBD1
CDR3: CASSWDSYNQPQHF
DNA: TGTGCCAGCAGCTGGGACAGCTATAATCAGCCCCAGCATTTT

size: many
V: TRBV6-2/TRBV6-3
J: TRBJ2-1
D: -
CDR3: CASSTGTVTYNEQFF
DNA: TGTGCCAGCAGCACCGGGACGGTCACCTACAATGAGCAGTTCTTC

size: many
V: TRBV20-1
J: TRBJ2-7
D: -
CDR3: CSARPGVYEQYF
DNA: TGCAGTGCTAGACCAGGGGTGTACGAGCAGTACTTC

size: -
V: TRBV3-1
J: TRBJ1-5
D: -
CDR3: CASSQADRSNQPQHF
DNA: TGTGCCAGCAGCCAGGCGGACAGAAGCAATCAGCCCCAGCATTTT